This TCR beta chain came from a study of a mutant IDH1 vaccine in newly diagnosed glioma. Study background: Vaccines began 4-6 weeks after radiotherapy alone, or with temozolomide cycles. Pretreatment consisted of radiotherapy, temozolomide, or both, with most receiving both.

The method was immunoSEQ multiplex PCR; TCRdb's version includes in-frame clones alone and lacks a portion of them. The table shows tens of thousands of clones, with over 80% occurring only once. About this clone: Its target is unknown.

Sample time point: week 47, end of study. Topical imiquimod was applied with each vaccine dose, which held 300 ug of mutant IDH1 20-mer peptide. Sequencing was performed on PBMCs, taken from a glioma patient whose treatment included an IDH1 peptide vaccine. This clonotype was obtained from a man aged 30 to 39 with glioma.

Here the CDR3 DNA reads TGCGCCAGCAGCTGGGACGGCTCTGGAAACACCATATATTTT. Its protein product is CASSWDGSGNTIYF. The rearrangement joins TRBV5-1 to TRBJ1-3, with a possible D match to TRBD1 (5 bases). There are 14 residues in the CDR3. The germline V and J ends were trimmed by 3 bases and 0 bases, with 7 bases remaining between them. Germline values: CDR1 SGHRS, CDR2 YFSETQ. The complete variable domain, with remaining parts taken from reference TRBV5-1 and TRBJ1-3, reads KAGVTQTPRYLIKTRGQQVTLSCSPISGHRSVSWYQQTPGQGLQFLFEYFSETQRNKGNFPGRFSGRQFSNSRSEMNVSTLELGDSALYLCASSWDGSGNTIYFGEGSWLTVV.